This T cell receptor (beta chain) was identified during a study of shared clonotypes between healthy human individuals. Overall study findings and caveats: When naive CD4 clonotypes were compared across a few donors, around 5% were shared.

Of note for this clone: The antigen remains unidentified.

V lost 5 bases to trimming and J lost 7 bases; unmatched junction nucleotides: 2. Germline-derived CDR1 and CDR2 are SGHAT and FQNNGV. The CDR3 runs 14 residues. Running of the assay took place at deep level. Profiling relied on immunoSEQ multiplex PCR, and the TCRdb table lists in-frame clones only, not all of them. The sample gives more than 1 million clones, 78% of which show up once; about 0.52% is in the top ten. Sequencing used memory CD4+ T cells from PBMCs. The subset was: CD45RA-negative fraction. The receptor comes from a young man in good health. Some clones in this sample may be carry-over from other donors' samples. This sequence joins TRBV11-2 and TRBJ1-6, with 10 nucleotides matching TRBD1. CDR3 residues: CASSPGQGNSPLHF. The CDR3 nucleotides are TGTGCCAGCAGCCCGGGACAGGGGAATTCACCCCTCCACTTT.